Below, 17 T cell receptor beta chains from the same sample are listed, as sequenced in a study of CXCR3-negative and CXCR3-positive naive CD8 T cells. Libraries were UMI-labeled 5' RACE TRB cDNA. From its re-call of the 5' RACE reads, TCRdb lists each CDR3 protein once, without DNA. Its table records fewer than 55,000 distinct CDR3 sequences. Sequenced input: naive CXCR3- CD8+ T cells from blood. The subset: CD45RO-CCR7+CD27+CD95- naive CD8+ T cells lacking CXCR3 (TNR3-). All receptors derive from a human donor in good health. Some clones in this sample may be carry-over from other donors' samples.

CDR3 residues: CSASGINRGREKLFF. The chain carries TRBV29-1 and TRBJ1-4; checking the TCRdb D call of TRBD1 is not possible without DNA. The CDR3 is 15 amino acids. Looked up from germline, CDR1 is SQVTM and CDR2 is ANQGSEA.

The chain carries TRBV28 and TRBJ2-5; TCRdb returns TRBD1, unconfirmable since there is no DNA. Germline lookup yields CDR1 MDHEN and CDR2 SYDVKM. There are 15 residues in the CDR3. The CDR3 loop is CASSFPDRTQETQYF. The full variable domain, in which reference TRBV28 and TRBJ2-5 provide the parts outside the CDR3, is DVKVTQSSRYLVKRTGEKVFLECVQDMDHENMFWYRQDPGLGLRLIYFSYDVKMKEKGDIPEGYSVSREKKERFSLILESASTNQTSMYLCASSFPDRTQETQYFGPGTRLLVL.

This rearrangement joins TRBV18 to TRBJ1-4. The CDR3 has 17 residues. The germline V gene has CDR1 KGHSH and CDR2 LQKENI. This CDR3 reads CASSRTYEQATNEKLFF. The full variable domain, completed using reference TRBV18 and TRBJ1-4, is NAGVMQNPRHLVRRRGQEARLRCSPMKGHSHVYWYRQLPEEGLKFMVYLQKENIIDESGMPKERFSAEFPKEGPSILRIQQVVRGDSAAYFCASSRTYEQATNEKLFFGSGTQLSVL.

The chain is built from TRBV21-1 and TRBJ2-7; TCRdb's D call, TRBD1, is unchecked because there is no DNA. TRBV21-1 is flagged as a pseudogene. This CDR3 has 13 residues. The CDR3 spells CASVGQGSYEQYF.

The rearrangement joins TRBV6-2 or TRBV6-3 to TRBJ2-2; TCRdb's assignment of TRBD1 cannot be checked, as there is no DNA. The V gene's germline CDR1 is MNHEY and CDR2 SVGEGT. The CDR3 has 14 amino acids. The CDR3 protein is CASSPWGGPGELFF.

The chain carries TRBV12-3 or TRBV12-4 and TRBJ2-1; no DNA is available, so the TRBD2 call from TCRdb remains unchecked. The CDR3 covers 17 residues. CDR3 protein: CASSLDPGASGYNEQFF.

The chain employs TRBV29-1 and TRBJ2-7; the TCRdb D gene call, TRBD1, has no DNA to confirm it. The CDR3 is 13 residues long. From germline, CDR1 is SQVTM and CDR2 ANQGSEA. The CDR3 region is CSVVPDGAYEQYF.

CDR3 in amino acids: CASRRGWNQETQYF. The genes are TRBV28 and TRBJ2-5. Per germline, CDR1 MDHEN and CDR2 SYDVKM. The CDR3 is 14 residues long.

The chain uses TRBV27 and TRBJ1-1. Germline V gene sequence: CDR1 MNHEY, CDR2 SMNVEV (reference sequence). This CDR3 contains 14 residues. CDR3 sequence reads: CASILTANGAEAFF.

The rearrangement links TRBV6-2 or TRBV6-3 to TRBJ2-7; no DNA is available, so the TRBD2 call from TCRdb remains unchecked. The CDR3 covers 18 residues. CDR1 is MNHEY, CDR2 SVGEGT, per germline. CDR3 protein: CASSELGLAGGHNYEQYF.

The V and J genes are TRBV24-1 and TRBJ1-1; TCRdb returns TRBD1, unconfirmable since there is no DNA. CDR1 is KGHDR and CDR2 is SFDVKD in the germline V gene. This CDR3 comprises 18 residues. The chain's CDR3 is CATSDLQGPPLRYTEAFF.

The V call is TRBV9, the J call TRBJ2-3; the D call from TCRdb, TRBD2, cannot be confirmed without DNA. Germline V CDR1 and CDR2: SGDLS, YYNGEE. This CDR3 has 14 residues. The CDR3 spells CASSVDGTTDTQYF.

CDR3 sequence reads: CASSQISGGVTSTDTQYF. The chain links TRBV4-1 to TRBJ2-3; lacking DNA, the TRBD2 call made by TCRdb goes unchecked. The CDR3 is made up of 18 amino acids. Germline loops: CDR1 MGHRA, CDR2 YSYEKL.

V usage is TRBV5-1 and J usage is TRBJ2-3; TCRdb selects TRBD2, and the lack of DNA leaves this call unchecked. The CDR3 consists of 16 residues. Germline V gene sequence: CDR1 SGHRS, CDR2 YFSETQ. This CDR3 reads CASSWGLAGSTDTQYF.

This chain joins TRBV28 and TRBJ2-2; TCRdb picks TRBD1, but there is no DNA to check that call. The germline gives CDR1 MDHEN, CDR2 SYDVKM. The CDR3 loop spans 16 amino acids. This CDR3 is CASSFWTETNTGELFF.

This chain joins TRBV6-5 and TRBJ1-2; the D gene TCRdb calls, TRBD1, cannot be checked with no DNA. This CDR3 has 15 residues. From germline, CDR1 is MNHEY and CDR2 SVGAGI. The CDR3 protein is CASSSGPAPKNGYTF.

The rearrangement joins TRBV6-4 to TRBJ2-3; TCRdb's assignment of TRBD2 cannot be checked, as there is no DNA. Per the germline V gene, CDR1 is MRHNA and CDR2 is SNTAGT. The CDR3 sequence is 14 residues long. The CDR3 spells CASSERGGPDTQYF.